Sequencing of this T cell receptor beta chain was carried out in a study of T-cell memory formation after mild COVID-19 listed by TCRdb under 2021. For the study in its entirety: TCR sequence clusters from the two donors were largely donor specific. In a couple of donors, T-cell clones that expanded and contracted after mild COVID-19 were tracked by sequencing TCRalpha and TCRbeta repertoires over time. The cohort was made up of two young adult volunteers, one female and one male, who were previously healthy. Study-wide findings and limitations: From day 15 to 85, contracting clones showed balanced CD4/CD8 phenotypes, whereas a second wave of clones that expanded from day 15 to 37 leaned towards CD4+. Only a couple of mild cases were covered by the study, and larger cohorts that include severe cases with pre-infection samples were considered necessary. Contracting CD4+ clones were located mainly in the CM and EM memory subsets, whereas CD8+ clones were found to be enriched in EMRA. SARS-CoV-2 specificity was not confirmed for the second-wave clones peaking on day 37. Some responding clones were detected in pre-infection memory, which suggested that pre-existing cross-reactive memory T cells had joined the SARS-CoV-2 response.

Comment on this clonotype: Which antigen it targets is not known. Qualities for individual bases were not recorded, and no much larger clone is one base off.

Ficoll-Paque density gradient centrifugation was used to isolate PBMCs. The germline V gene gives CDR1 as MDHEN and CDR2 as SYDVKM. Including cysteine and valine, the CDR3 has 11 amino acids. Of the read, only the CDR3 DNA is kept; its 33 bases are in frame from base 1. The germline ends are 11 bases apart after V is trimmed by 8 bases and J by 6 bases. For sequencing, an Illumina NovaSeq 6000 was employed. TCRalpha and TCRbeta cDNA libraries were built by 5'RACE with constant-segment primers, adding sample barcodes and unique molecular identifiers. RNA was extracted from every sample with Trizol reagent. The libraries were amplified in two PCR steps, and the second step added a second sample barcode and Illumina TruSeq adapters. The libraries were sequenced on an Illumina NovaSeq using 2 x 150 bp paired-end reads. The published analysis was carried out like this. The reads were demultiplexed and collapsed into UMI-guided consensus sequences using migec v1.2.7. With mixcr v2.1.11, UMI consensuses were aligned to TRA and TRB V and J templates and assembled into clonotypes. Clonotypes were classified as expanded or contracted when called significant by both edgeR and NoisET, with noise models trained on biological replicates. edgeR calls used a false discovery rate-adjusted p below 0.01 and a log2 fold-change threshold of 1. As an exploratory analysis of dynamics, PCA with hierarchical clustering was applied to max-normalized trajectories of the 1000 most abundant clonotypes. Each responding clone was given a CD4 or CD8 phenotype based on the CD4+ and CD8+ repertoires, which had been sequenced separately. TCRdb reworked the public reads: Q25 trimming with fastp, MiXCR clone assembly, productive beta chains retained. Entries are consolidated by CDR3 protein sequence, retaining the most common genes and DNA. None of the V and J calls come from the authors' own analysis; TCRdb made them. The sample records some 250,000 distinct CDR3 sequences, 7.5% to 10% of which are singletons. 22% of the sample goes to the ten largest clones.

The chain links TRBV28 with TRBJ2-7, with the D segment identity uncertain. The sample comprised PBMCs or a T cell subset sorted from them (not recorded which). This sequence originates from a man aged 18 to 35 who had mild COVID-19 (a few samples of this study predate the infection). The sample titles of this study are shuffled in the database, so cell type and time point are left out; the donor was told from shared clones. The DNA reads TGTGCCAGCTCAAACGGGTTCGAGCAGTACGTC. This translates into CASSNGFEQYV.